These 13 T cell receptor beta chains were all obtained from the same sample, sequenced in a study of T cell responses to AZD1222 COVID-19 vaccine. The repertoire was sequenced with immunoSEQ multiplex PCR; TCRdb's copy has only in-frame clones and lacks some. The table records 86,000 or so clones, about 88% of them present only once. The source was peripheral blood, collected on day 0 of AZD1222 vaccination. Source of these receptors: an adult in good health.

The chain is built from TRBV5-6 and TRBJ1-2; a weak D match, TRBD1 (5 bases). This CDR3 is built from 13 residues. Trimming stripped 3 bases from V and 8 bases from J, with 14 bases between. Germline loops: CDR1 SGHDT, CDR2 YYEEEE. This chain's CDR3 is CASSYQGDLGYTF. In DNA form, the CDR3 reads TGTGCCAGCAGCTACCAGGGCGATTTGGGCTACACCTTC.

The chain carries TRBV19 and TRBJ1-2, with TRBD1 identical over 12 bases. The CDR3 spans 15 residues. Germline CDR1 is LNHDA and CDR2 is SQIVND (reference sequence). V was clipped by 6 bases and J by 4 bases; unmatched bases: 6. DNA for the CDR3: TGTGCCAGTAGGGGACAGGGGGCGCCGAGCTATGGCTACACCTTC. Translation gives CASRGQGAPSYGYTF.

The J gene is TRBJ2-1, the V gene TRBV4-2; 11 bases align to TRBD2. V trimming: 1 base; J trimming: 9 bases; junction bases outside the gene matches: 5. The germline gives CDR1 LGHNA, CDR2 YNFKEQ. The CDR3 has 15 amino acids. Here the CDR3 DNA reads TGTGCCAGCAGCCAAGTGCTAGCGGGGGGTGTTGAGCAGTTCTTC. Its translation is CASSQVLAGGVEQFF.

The chain combines TRBV11-2 with TRBJ1-1; a possible D gene is TRBD1 (5 bases). Germline V CDR1 and CDR2: SGHAT, FQNNGV. V lost 5 bases and J 2 bases, leaving 15 bases between the germline ends. The CDR3 has 15 residues. The CDR3 sequence is CASSPPGGGNTEAFF. DNA for the CDR3: TGTGCCAGCAGCCCTCCGGGGGGGGGTAACACTGAAGCTTTCTTT.

The chain links TRBV5-4 to TRBJ2-3; 11 nucleotides match TRBD2. Per germline, CDR1 SGHNT and CDR2 YYREEE (reference sequence). The length of the CDR3 is 17 residues. V was clipped by 4 bases and J by 2 bases; unmatched bases: 9. CDR3 in DNA: TGTGCCAGCAGCATCGTTAGCGGGGGGGCCTCCACAGATACGCAGTATTTT. It yields the protein CASSIVSGGASTDTQYF.

V usage is TRBV30 and J usage is TRBJ1-6, with D possibly matching TRBD1 (6 bases). The length of the CDR3 is 18 residues. Germline loops: CDR1 GTSNPN, CDR2 SVGIG (reference sequence). V lost 8 bases to trimming and J lost 0 bases, with 23 bases between them. The CDR3 spells CAGASASRGSSYNSPLHF. In nucleotides, the CDR3 is TGTGCCGGCGCATCTGCAAGCAGGGGAAGCTCCTATAATTCACCCCTCCACTTT.

V usage is TRBV27 and J usage is TRBJ2-6; D gene ambiguous. V lost 1 base and J lost 3, with 7 bases in between. In germline, CDR1 is MNHEY, CDR2 SMNVEV (reference sequence). The CDR3 is 15 residues long. The CDR3 here is CASSLWSGGANVLTF. The CDR3 bases are TGTGCCAGCAGTTTATGGTCCGGTGGGGCCAACGTCCTGACTTTC.

This chain joins TRBV29-1 and TRBJ1-1, with D tentatively TRBD1 (5 bases). V lost 8 bases to trimming and J lost 1 base, with 17 bases between them. Per germline, CDR1 SQVTM and CDR2 ANQGSEA. The CDR3 contains 14 residues. The DNA of the CDR3 is TGCAGCTCAACTGTACTCGGGGGGAACACTGAAGCTTTCTTT. Its translation is CSSTVLGGNTEAFF.

The V call is TRBV11-2, the J call TRBJ2-5; D not certain. V gave up 1 base and J gave up 2 bases, with 20 bases separating them. The CDR3 loop spans 18 amino acids. Looked up from germline, CDR1 is SGHAT and CDR2 is FQNNGV. The CDR3 DNA reads TGTGCCAGCAGCTTAGGTCTGGTCATTGCCAGCAGACAAGAGACCCAGTACTTC. Protein sequence: CASSLGLVIASRQETQYF.

The chain recombines TRBV19 with TRBJ2-7, with D perhaps assigned TRBD1 or TRBD2 (5 bases each). The CDR3 has 13 amino acids. V was shortened by 8 bases and J by 1 base, with 12 bases between the two germline ends. The germline gives CDR1 LNHDA, CDR2 SQIVND (reference sequence). The CDR3 sequence: CASRPRGSYEQYF. As DNA, the CDR3 is TGTGCCAGTCGACCGAGGGGATCCTACGAGCAGTACTTC.

This clone has just a few counts. The V call is TRBV7-2, the J call TRBJ2-1, with 13 bases matching TRBD2. Germline values: CDR1 SGHTA, CDR2 FQGNSA. The CDR3 is 18 residues long. V lost 3 bases and J lost 2; bases outside the gene matches: 7. CDR3 nucleotide sequence: TGTGCCAGCAGCTTGGCACTAGCGGGAGGGGCGGCCTACAATGAGCAGTTCTTC. This translates into CASSLALAGGAAYNEQFF.

The CDR3 nucleotides are TGTGCCAGCAGATTGACTAGCGGAACCTACGAGCAGTACTTC. Translation gives CASRLTSGTYEQYF. This chain links TRBV28 with TRBJ2-7, with 9 bases lining up with TRBD2. The trim removed 6 bases at V and 2 bases at J, leaving 5 bases unmatched. Germline-derived CDR1 and CDR2 are MDHEN and SYDVKM. The length of the CDR3 is 14 residues.

The chain joins TRBV6-2 or TRBV6-3 to TRBJ2-7, with 7 nucleotides matching TRBD2. This CDR3 comprises 14 residues. The V gene's germline CDR1 is MNHEY and CDR2 SVGEGT. The junction had 9 bases not matched to a gene; V was cut back by 6 bases and J by 4 bases. CDR3 in DNA: TGTGCCAGCAGCAAGACTAGCTCCGGATACGAGCAGTACTTC. Amino acids: CASSKTSSGYEQYF.